A single sample is the source of the 24 T cell receptor beta chains below, sequenced in a study of immune evolution from preneoplasia to lung adenocarcinoma. The repertoire was sequenced with immunoSEQ multiplex PCR; TCRdb's copy has only in-frame clones and lacks some. The sample shows some 5,000 clones, about 80% of them seen only once. Sequencing was carried out using FFPE minimally invasive lung adenocarcinoma tissue. These receptors all come from a person in their 70s with lung adenocarcinoma.

This chain links TRBV29-1 with TRBJ2-5; 11 positions match TRBD2. Trimming took 1 base from V and 5 from J; bases not matched to a gene: 6. Germline CDR1 SQVTM, CDR2 ANQGSEA. The CDR3 sequence is 15 residues long. This chain's CDR3 is CSVEGLAGGRETQYF. In DNA, the CDR3 is TGCAGCGTTGAAGGGCTAGCGGGGGGACGGGAGACCCAGTACTTC.

The CDR3 reads CASSEGRIYEQYF. CDR3 DNA sequence: TGTGCCAGCAGTGAAGGGCGGATCTACGAGCAGTACTTC. This chain connects TRBV6-1 to TRBJ2-7; no definite D call. The CDR3 has 13 residues. Trimming removed 1 base from V and 3 bases from J, with 7 bases in between. CDR1 MNHNS and CDR2 SASEGT come from the germline V gene.

This clone has a single count. This chain uses TRBV6-5 with TRBJ1-4; 7 positions match TRBD1. The CDR3 contains 14 residues. V trimming: 6 bases; J trimming: 7 bases; junction bases outside the gene matches: 8. Germline V lookup: CDR1 MNHEY, CDR2 SVGAGI. CDR3 sequence reads: CASSSTGASEKLFF. The CDR3 coding sequence is TGTGCCAGCAGCTCCACAGGGGCGAGTGAAAAACTGTTTTTT.

The V gene is TRBV5-1, the J gene TRBJ2-1; unclear D gene. The CDR3 runs to 12 residues. Germline CDR1 SGHRS, CDR2 YFSETQ. V gave up 0 bases and J gave up 10 bases, with 8 bases separating them. The CDR3 region is CASSLEGLEQFF. The CDR3 DNA follows: TGCGCCAGCAGCTTGGAAGGGTTGGAGCAGTTCTTC.

V and J are TRBV5-1 and TRBJ2-7; the match to TRBD2 covers 8 bases. The J segment lost 4 bases and the V segment lost 4 bases, leaving 13 bases of the junction unmatched. Per the germline V gene, CDR1 is SGHRS and CDR2 is YFSETQ. The CDR3 is 16 amino acids. DNA of the CDR3: TGCGCCAGCAGCGGGGGACAAGCGGGGGATATTTACGAGCAGTACTTC. Translated: CASSGGQAGDIYEQYF.

The chain carries TRBV7-9 and TRBJ2-1, with 10 bases fitting TRBD2. Germline V gene lookup returns CDR1 SEHNR and CDR2 FQNEAQ (reference sequence). The CDR3 contains 13 residues. Trimming took 6 bases from V and 8 from J; bases not matched to a gene: 4. CDR3 amino acids: CASRPSGSYEQFF. The CDR3 DNA follows: TGTGCCAGCAGGCCTAGCGGGAGCTATGAGCAGTTCTTC.

This clone was seen only a few times. The rearrangement uses TRBV4-2 and TRBJ1-5, with 8 bases matching TRBD1. Unmatched junction bases numbered 8, after V lost 4 bases and J lost 6 bases. Germline-derived CDR1 and CDR2 are LGHNA and YNFKEQ. CDR3 size: 15 residues. Here the CDR3 reads CASSPQAGGGQPQHF. The DNA of the CDR3 is TGTGCCAGCAGCCCCCAAGCAGGGGGCGGTCAGCCCCAGCATTTT.

This clone appeared a few times. V usage is TRBV11-2 and J usage is TRBJ2-5; D unresolved. Germline CDR1 and CDR2: SGHAT and FQNNGV. With 3 bases removed from V and 2 bases from J, the gap between germline ends came to 10 bases. There are 14 residues in the CDR3. The CDR3 protein is CASSLLPRQETQYF. The DNA of the CDR3 is TGTGCCAGCAGCTTGCTGCCCAGGCAAGAGACCCAGTACTTC.

This clone came up once. The J gene is TRBJ2-1, the V gene TRBV27; D is perhaps TRBD1 (6 bases). Germline CDR1 MNHEY, CDR2 SMNVEV (reference sequence). V dropped 3 bases and J dropped 0 bases, with 9 bases sitting between them. This CDR3 spans 15 amino acids. For the CDR3, the DNA is TGTGCCAGCAGTTTCACAGGGAGCTCCTACAATGAGCAGTTCTTC. Translation gives CASSFTGSSYNEQFF.

V usage is TRBV6-5 and J usage is TRBJ1-1; 7 nucleotides align to TRBD1. The length of the CDR3 is 11 residues. The junction had 2 bases not matched to a gene; V was cut back by 6 bases and J by 7 bases. CDR1 is MNHEY, CDR2 SVGAGI, per germline. CDR3 region: CASRRDSEAFF. The CDR3 nucleotides are TGTGCCAGCAGGCGGGACAGTGAAGCTTTCTTT.

The V gene is TRBV28, the J gene TRBJ1-1; D remains unclear. V dropped 5 bases and J dropped 0 bases, with 13 bases sitting between them. The CDR3 covers 15 residues. Germline V gene data show CDR1 as MDHEN and CDR2 as SYDVKM. The CDR3 loop is CASSRGLNMNTEAFF. In DNA form, the CDR3 reads TGTGCCAGCAGTCGCGGGCTGAATATGAACACTGAAGCTTTCTTT.

A note on this clone: The same CDR3 is also encoded by other DNA sequences in this sample. The rearrangement joins TRBV11-2 to TRBJ2-2; the D gene is possibly TRBD2 (5 bases). CDR1 SGHAT and CDR2 FQNNGV come from the germline V gene. The CDR3 is 14 residues long. V lost 2 bases to trimming and J lost 4 bases, with 8 bases between them. The CDR3 is CASSLNAGTGELFF. The DNA of the CDR3 is TGTGCCAGCAGCTTAAACGCGGGCACCGGGGAGCTGTTTTTT.

V gene TRBV7-9 combines with J gene TRBJ2-5; 11 bases align to TRBD1. The J segment lost 5 bases and the V segment lost 5 bases, leaving 13 bases of the junction unmatched. This CDR3 is 17 amino acids long. The germline V gene encodes CDR1 SEHNR and CDR2 FQNEAQ (reference sequence). The CDR3, as DNA: TGTGCCAGCAGCCTCCCTTCCGGACAGGGGGCTTGGGAGACCCAGTACTTC. The encoded protein is CASSLPSGQGAWETQYF.

V usage is TRBV29-1 and J usage is TRBJ2-5, with D hard to call. The CDR3 extends over 11 amino acids. Germline V CDR1 and CDR2: SQVTM, ANQGSEA. The V and J ends lost 8 bases and 5 bases respectively, with 12 bases between them. CDR3 nucleotides: TGCAGCCCCGCTAGGTCGGAGACCCAGTACTTC. This gives the protein CSPARSETQYF.

This rearrangement joins TRBV28 to TRBJ1-4; 7 nucleotides agree with TRBD1. The CDR3 runs to 14 residues. Germline trimming cut 5 bases from V and 5 bases from J; bases unmatched to any gene: 5. From germline, CDR1 is MDHEN and CDR2 SYDVKM. The CDR3 sequence: CASSDRDSNEKLFF. CDR3 nucleotides: TGTGCCAGCAGTGACCGGGACAGCAATGAAAAACTGTTTTTT.

The CDR3 DNA reads as TGTGCCAGCAGATTGGGACAGCCCTACAATGAGCAGTTCTTC. Translation gives CASRLGQPYNEQFF. This chain uses TRBV6-1 with TRBJ2-1; 7 nucleotides match TRBD1. Per germline, CDR1 MNHNS and CDR2 SASEGT. The trim removed 6 bases at V and 2 bases at J, leaving 4 bases unmatched. The CDR3 totals 14 residues.

This clone has more than one count but fewer than ten. This chain connects TRBV5-1 to TRBJ1-3, with D uncertain. This CDR3 has 15 amino acids. Trimming cost V 1 base and J 6 bases, with 14 bases left between them. Germline loops: CDR1 SGHRS, CDR2 YFSETQ. The CDR3 loop is CASSLPEGVVNTIYF. The CDR3 region has the DNA TGCGCCAGCAGCTTGCCCGAAGGCGTCGTAAACACCATATATTTT.

V usage is TRBV9 and J usage is TRBJ2-5; possible D gene TRBD1, 5 bases. Germline CDR1 is SGDLS and CDR2 is YYNGEE. Deletions cut 0 bases from V and 5 bases from J, with 17 bases between. The CDR3 contains 16 residues. Here the CDR3 reads CASSVDPGYVLETQYF. The CDR3 DNA is TGTGCCAGCAGCGTAGACCCAGGGTATGTCTTGGAGACCCAGTACTTC.

The chain combines TRBV9 with TRBJ2-1, with D maybe TRBD1 (5 bases). V lost 2 bases, J lost 6 bases, and 15 bases lay in between. The CDR3 extends over 15 amino acids. Germline V lookup: CDR1 SGDLS, CDR2 YYNGEE. The CDR3 nucleotides read TGTGCCAGCAGCGTCGGGTGGGGCAGCGTCAATGAGCAGTTCTTC. It specifies CASSVGWGSVNEQFF.

The genes are TRBV30 and TRBJ1-2; 9 bases match TRBD1. This CDR3 spans 16 amino acids. Germline assignment: CDR1 GTSNPN and CDR2 SVGIG (reference sequence). V trimming: 0 bases; J trimming: 6 bases; junction bases outside the gene matches: 11. Here the CDR3 DNA reads TGTGCCTGGAGTGTAGGAATGATCGGGACAGGGAATGGCTACACCTTC. This encodes CAWSVGMIGTGNGYTF.

V usage is TRBV6-6 and J usage is TRBJ2-1; D is undetermined. From germline, CDR1 is MNHNY and CDR2 SVGAGI (reference sequence). Trimming left V 6 bases short and J 0 bases short, with 9 bases between. The CDR3 is 14 residues long. The CDR3 region is CASRGGSSYNEQFF. The CDR3 DNA reads TGTGCCAGCAGAGGCGGAAGCTCCTACAATGAGCAGTTCTTC.

The chain has TRBV30 and TRBJ1-4; D might be TRBD1 (6 bases). Germline CDR1 is GTSNPN and CDR2 is SVGIG (reference sequence). The V gene lost 1 base and the J gene lost 15 bases, with 21 bases spanning the gap. The CDR3 length is 14 residues. The CDR3 nucleotides are TGTGCCTGGAGTGGAACCATGACAGGCCGCGAGGTGTTTTTT. Its protein is CAWSGTMTGREVFF.

This clone was detected only once. The J gene is TRBJ2-3, the V gene TRBV11-1; TRBD2 matches 8 bases. Per germline, CDR1 SGHAT and CDR2 FQDESV (reference sequence). Losses at the gene ends were 5 bases for V and 2 bases for J; bases not matched to a gene: 12. The CDR3 is 17 residues long. The chain's CDR3 is CASSRKRRGEHTDTQYF. For the CDR3, the DNA is TGTGCCAGCAGCCGTAAGAGGCGGGGGGAACACACAGATACGCAGTATTTT.

The rearrangement uses TRBV7-7 and TRBJ1-5; D gene unclear. CDR3 length: 13 amino acids. CDR1 SSHAT and CDR2 FNYEAQ come from the germline V gene (reference sequence). The V end was cut by 1 base, the J end by 5 bases, with 6 bases between. The CDR3 loop reads CASSLGSDQPQHF. CDR3 nucleotide sequence: TGTGCCAGCAGCTTAGGGAGTGATCAGCCCCAGCATTTT.